This T cell receptor (beta chain) was sequenced during a study of T-cell memory formation after mild COVID-19. This clonotype was seen a few times. The antigen remains undetermined. The CDR3 runs 17 residues. J gave up 3 bases and V 2 bases, and 12 bases lay outside the gene matches. The germline V gene has CDR1 PRHDT and CDR2 FYEKMQ (reference sequence). Using constant-segment primers, 5'RACE produced TCR alpha and TCR beta cDNA libraries carrying sample barcodes and UMIs. MiXCR was run by TCRdb on the 5' RACE reads, yielding one entry per CDR3 protein. The table includes about 190,000 distinct CDR3 sequences, over 20% detected once. Regarding the study as a whole: CD4+ bias marked clones expanding day 15 to 37, unlike balanced contracting clones. Mostly located in CM and EM were contracting CD4+ clones, with contracting CD8+ clones located in EMRA.

The chain combines TRBV13 with TRBJ1-2, with 7 nucleotides matching TRBD1. The clonotype comes from an adult woman who had mild COVID-19 (a few samples of this study predate the infection). Cell type and time point are not known. The material sequenced was PBMCs or a T cell subset sorted from them (not recorded which). CDR3 in amino acids: CASSLPPAGTADYGYTF. CDR3 DNA sequence: TGTGCCAGCAGCTTACCCCCCGCTGGGACAGCCGACTATGGCTACACCTTC. The variable domain in full, with the rest retrieved from reference TRBV13 and TRBJ1-2, is AAGVIQSPRHLIKEKRETATLKCYPIPRHDTVYWYQQGPGQDPQFLISFYEKMQSDKGSIPDRFSAQQFSDYHSELNMSSLELGDSALYFCASSLPPAGTADYGYTFGSGTRLTVV.